This TCR beta chain was retrieved from a study of cytomegalovirus exposure and HLA in healthy donors. Findings and caveats of the study: Accurate HLA-A and HLA-B prediction from TCR beta sequences was reported for most subjects. As a later analysis showed, a missense DCLRE1C variant was linked to trimming of TCR beta V- and J-genes.

Vbeta (60) and Jbeta (13) primers were used in the PCR. Clones were sequenced by immunoSEQ multiplex PCR, and TCRdb holds only the in-frame ones, with some missing. The table has around 280,000 clones, roughly 90% seen once. As for this clone: Its antigen is unknown.

Trimming removed 5 bases at V and 2 bases at J, with 12 bases between. The length of the CDR3 is 14 residues. The germline gives CDR1 LNHDA, CDR2 SQIVND (reference sequence). The chain carries TRBV19 and TRBJ1-2; D gene unclear. The sequence derives from a woman aged 18-29 years in good health and CMV-seronegative. Material: PBMCs. The CDR3: CASSLRVENYGYTF. The CDR3 DNA sequence: TGTGCCAGTAGTCTACGGGTCGAAAACTATGGCTACACCTTC.